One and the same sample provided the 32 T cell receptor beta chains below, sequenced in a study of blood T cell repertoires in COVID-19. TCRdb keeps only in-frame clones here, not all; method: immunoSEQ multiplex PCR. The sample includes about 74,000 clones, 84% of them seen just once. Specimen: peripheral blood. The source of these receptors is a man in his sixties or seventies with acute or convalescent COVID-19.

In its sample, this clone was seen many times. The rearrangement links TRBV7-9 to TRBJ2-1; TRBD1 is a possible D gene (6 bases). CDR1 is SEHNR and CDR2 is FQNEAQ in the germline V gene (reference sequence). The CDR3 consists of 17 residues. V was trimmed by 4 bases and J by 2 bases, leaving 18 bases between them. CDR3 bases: TGTGCCAGCAGCTCCTACAGGGCGCAGCGGCCCTACAATGAGCAGTTCTTC. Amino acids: CASSSYRAQRPYNEQFF.

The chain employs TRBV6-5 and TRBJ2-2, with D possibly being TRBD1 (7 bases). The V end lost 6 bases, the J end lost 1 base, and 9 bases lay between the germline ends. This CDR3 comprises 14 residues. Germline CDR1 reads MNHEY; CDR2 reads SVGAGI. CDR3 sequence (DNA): TGTGCCAGCAGGCGGGACAGGAACACCGGGGAGCTGTTTTTT. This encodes CASRRDRNTGELFF.

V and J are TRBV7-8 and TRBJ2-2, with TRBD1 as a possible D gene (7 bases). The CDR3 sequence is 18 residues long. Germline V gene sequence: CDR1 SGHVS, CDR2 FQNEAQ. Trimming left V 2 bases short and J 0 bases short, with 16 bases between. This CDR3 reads CASSLLQGGVANTGELFF. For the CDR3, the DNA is TGTGCCAGCAGCTTATTGCAGGGGGGAGTCGCGAACACCGGGGAGCTGTTTTTT.

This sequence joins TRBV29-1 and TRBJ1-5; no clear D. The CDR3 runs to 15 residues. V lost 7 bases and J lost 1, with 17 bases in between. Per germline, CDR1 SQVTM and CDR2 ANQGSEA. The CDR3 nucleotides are TGCAGCGATGGGCCACCCGGTAGGAGCAATCAGCCCCAGCATTTT. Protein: CSDGPPGRSNQPQHF.

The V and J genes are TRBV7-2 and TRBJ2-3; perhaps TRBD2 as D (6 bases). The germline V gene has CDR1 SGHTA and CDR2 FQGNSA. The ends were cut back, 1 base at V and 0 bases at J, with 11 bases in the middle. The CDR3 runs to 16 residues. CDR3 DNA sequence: TGTGCCAGCAGCTTAGAAAGCGGGCGAAGCACAGATACGCAGTATTTT. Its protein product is CASSLESGRSTDTQYF.

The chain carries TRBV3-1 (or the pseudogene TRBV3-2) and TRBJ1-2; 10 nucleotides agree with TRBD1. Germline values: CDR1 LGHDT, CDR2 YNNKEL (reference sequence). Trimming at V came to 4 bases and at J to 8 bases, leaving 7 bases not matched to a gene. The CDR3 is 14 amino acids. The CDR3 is CASSPTTGGGGYTF. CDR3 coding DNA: TGTGCCAGCAGCCCGACGACAGGGGGCGGCGGCTACACCTTC.

CDR3 coding DNA: TGTGCCAGCAGCTTGGTGGGACAGGGGTCGTATCAGCCCCAGCATTTT. Translated: CASSLVGQGSYQPQHF. The chain is built from TRBV5-5 and TRBJ1-5, with TRBD1 identical over 10 bases. CDR3 length: 16 amino acids. Germline loops: CDR1 SGHKS, CDR2 YYEKEE (reference sequence). The V and J ends lost 0 bases and 5 bases, in that order; junction bases with no gene match: 5.

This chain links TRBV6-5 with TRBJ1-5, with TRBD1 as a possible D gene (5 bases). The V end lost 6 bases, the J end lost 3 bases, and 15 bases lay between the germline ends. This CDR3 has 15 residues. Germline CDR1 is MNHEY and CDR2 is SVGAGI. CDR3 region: CASSRLGTANQPQHF. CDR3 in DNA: TGTGCCAGCAGCCGCCTTGGGACTGCCAATCAGCCCCAGCATTTT.

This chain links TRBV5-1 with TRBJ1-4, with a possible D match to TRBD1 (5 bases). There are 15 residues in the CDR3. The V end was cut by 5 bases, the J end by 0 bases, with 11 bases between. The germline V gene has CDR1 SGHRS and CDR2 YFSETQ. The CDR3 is CASRETAATNEKLFF. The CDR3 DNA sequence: TGCGCCAGCAGGGAGACAGCTGCAACTAATGAAAAACTGTTTTTT.

In nucleotides, the CDR3 is TGTGCCATCACCACGGGGGGTGAAAACACAGATACGCAGTATTTT. Amino acids: CAITTGGENTDTQYF. The chain has TRBV10-3 and TRBJ2-3; 7 bases are shared with TRBD2. In germline, CDR1 is ENHRY, CDR2 SYGVKD. The CDR3 is 15 amino acids. Trimming took 7 bases from V and 2 from J; bases not matched to a gene: 9.

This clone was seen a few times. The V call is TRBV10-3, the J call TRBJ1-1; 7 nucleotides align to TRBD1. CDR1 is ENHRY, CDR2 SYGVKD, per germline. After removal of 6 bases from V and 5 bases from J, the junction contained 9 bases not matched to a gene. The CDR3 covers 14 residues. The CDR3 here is CAIRETGVGTEAFF. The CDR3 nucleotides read TGTGCCATCAGAGAAACAGGGGTAGGGACTGAAGCTTTCTTT.

CDR3 in DNA: TGTGCCAGCAGTTTCACCAGGGGCTATGGCTACACCTTC. Translating gives CASSFTRGYGYTF. This chain links TRBV12-3 or TRBV12-4 with TRBJ1-2; the D gene is possibly TRBD1 (6 bases). The CDR3 is made up of 13 amino acids. V gave up 3 bases and J gave up 4 bases, with 9 bases separating them.

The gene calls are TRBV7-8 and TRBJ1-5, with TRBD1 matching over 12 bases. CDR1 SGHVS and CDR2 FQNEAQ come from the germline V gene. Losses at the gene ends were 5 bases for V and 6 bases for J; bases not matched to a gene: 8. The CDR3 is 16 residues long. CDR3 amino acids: CASSIGTGGSGQPQHF. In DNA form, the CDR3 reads TGTGCCAGCAGCATAGGGACAGGGGGCTCCGGTCAGCCCCAGCATTTT.

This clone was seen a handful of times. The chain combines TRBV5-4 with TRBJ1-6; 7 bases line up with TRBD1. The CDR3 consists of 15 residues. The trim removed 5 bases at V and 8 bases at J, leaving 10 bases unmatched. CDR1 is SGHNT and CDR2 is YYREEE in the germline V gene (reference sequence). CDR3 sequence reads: CASSPRQGGDSPLHF. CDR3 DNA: TGTGCCAGCAGTCCCCGACAGGGCGGGGATTCACCCCTCCACTTT. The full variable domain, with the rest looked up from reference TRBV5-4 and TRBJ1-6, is ETGVTQSPTHLIKTRGQQVTLRCSSQSGHNTVSWYQQALGQGPQFIFQYYREEENGRGNFPPRFSGLQFPNYSSELNVNALELDDSALYLCASSPRQGGDSPLHFGNGTRLTVT.

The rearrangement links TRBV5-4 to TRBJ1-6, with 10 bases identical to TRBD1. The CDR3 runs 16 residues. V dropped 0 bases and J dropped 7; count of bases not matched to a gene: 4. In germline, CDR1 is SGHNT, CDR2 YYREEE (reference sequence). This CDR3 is CASSLGQGAMNSPLHF. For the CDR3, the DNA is TGTGCCAGCAGCTTGGGACAGGGGGCTATGAATTCACCCCTCCACTTT.

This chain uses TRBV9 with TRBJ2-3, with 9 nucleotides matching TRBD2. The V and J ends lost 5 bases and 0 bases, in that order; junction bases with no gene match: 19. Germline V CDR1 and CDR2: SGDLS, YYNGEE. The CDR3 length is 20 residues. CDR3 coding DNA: TGTGCCAGCAGTCCAGACCCCCGCGGGGGGGCCGGTGTAAGCACAGATACGCAGTATTTT. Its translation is CASSPDPRGGAGVSTDTQYF.

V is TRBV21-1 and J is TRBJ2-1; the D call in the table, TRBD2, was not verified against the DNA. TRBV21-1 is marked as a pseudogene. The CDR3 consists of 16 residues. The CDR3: CASSKRTSLPHNEQFF. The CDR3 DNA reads TGTGCCAGCAGCAAAAGGACTAGCCTCCCCCACAATGAGCAGTTCTTC.

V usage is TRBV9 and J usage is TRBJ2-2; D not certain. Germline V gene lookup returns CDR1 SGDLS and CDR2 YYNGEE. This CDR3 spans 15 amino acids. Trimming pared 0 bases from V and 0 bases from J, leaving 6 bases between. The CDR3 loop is CASSVGLANTGELFF. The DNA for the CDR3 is TGTGCCAGCAGCGTAGGACTTGCGAACACCGGGGAGCTGTTTTTT.

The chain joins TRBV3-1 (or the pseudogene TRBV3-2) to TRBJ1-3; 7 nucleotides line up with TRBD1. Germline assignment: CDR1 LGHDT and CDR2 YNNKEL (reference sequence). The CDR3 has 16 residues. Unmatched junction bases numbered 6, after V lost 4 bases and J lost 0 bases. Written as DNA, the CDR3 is TGTGCCAGCAGCCCGGACAGGCGTAGCTCTGGAAACACCATATATTTT. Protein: CASSPDRRSSGNTIYF.

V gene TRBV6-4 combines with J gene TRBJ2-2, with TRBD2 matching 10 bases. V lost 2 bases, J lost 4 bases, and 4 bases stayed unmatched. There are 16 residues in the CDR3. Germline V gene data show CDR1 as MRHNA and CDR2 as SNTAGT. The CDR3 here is CASSDQAGGLTGELFF. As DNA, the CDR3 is TGTGCCAGCAGTGACCAAGCGGGAGGGCTCACCGGGGAGCTGTTTTTT.

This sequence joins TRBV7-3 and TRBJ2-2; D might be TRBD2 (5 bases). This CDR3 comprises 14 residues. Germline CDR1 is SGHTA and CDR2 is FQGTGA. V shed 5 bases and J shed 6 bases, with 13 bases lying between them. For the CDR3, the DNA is TGTGCCAGCAGCAGGACTGCTGTCGCCGGGGAGCTGTTTTTT. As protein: CASSRTAVAGELFF.

The CDR3 sequence is CASSSPIRDGPGELFF. The CDR3 bases are TGCGCCAGCAGCTCGCCGATACGGGATGGACCCGGGGAGCTGTTTTTT. The chain couples TRBV5-1 to TRBJ2-2; D is possibly TRBD2 (5 bases). Looked up from germline, CDR1 is SGHRS and CDR2 is YFSETQ. This CDR3 comprises 16 residues. Between the trimmed V and J ends, which lost 3 bases and 6 bases, there was a span of 18 bases.

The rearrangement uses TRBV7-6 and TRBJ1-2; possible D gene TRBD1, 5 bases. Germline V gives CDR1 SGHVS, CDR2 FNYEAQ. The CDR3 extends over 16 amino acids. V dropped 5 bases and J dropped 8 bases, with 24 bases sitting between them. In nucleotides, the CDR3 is TGTGCCAGCAGCCCTCTCTCGACAGTTTCGATCTACGGCTACACCTTC. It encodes CASSPLSTVSIYGYTF.

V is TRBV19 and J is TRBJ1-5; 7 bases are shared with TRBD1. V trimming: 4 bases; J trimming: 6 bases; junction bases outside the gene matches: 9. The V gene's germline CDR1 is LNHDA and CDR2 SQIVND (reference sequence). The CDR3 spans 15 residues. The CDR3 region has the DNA TGTGCCAGTAGTAACTCGGGACAGCCCAGTCAGCCCCAGCATTTT. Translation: CASSNSGQPSQPQHF.

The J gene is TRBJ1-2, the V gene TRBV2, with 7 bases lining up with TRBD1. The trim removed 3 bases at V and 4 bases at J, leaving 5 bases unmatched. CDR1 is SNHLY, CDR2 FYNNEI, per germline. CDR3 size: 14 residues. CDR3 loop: CASSDRQGLYGYTF. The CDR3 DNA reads TGTGCCAGCAGTGACCGACAGGGACTCTATGGCTACACCTTC.

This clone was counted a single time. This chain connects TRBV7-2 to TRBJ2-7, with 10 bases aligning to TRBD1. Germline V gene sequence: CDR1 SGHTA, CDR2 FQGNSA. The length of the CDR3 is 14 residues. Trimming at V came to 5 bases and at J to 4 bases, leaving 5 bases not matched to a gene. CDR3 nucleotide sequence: TGTGCCAGCAGCGCCAGACAGGGGGCATACGAGCAGTACTTC. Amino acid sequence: CASSARQGAYEQYF.

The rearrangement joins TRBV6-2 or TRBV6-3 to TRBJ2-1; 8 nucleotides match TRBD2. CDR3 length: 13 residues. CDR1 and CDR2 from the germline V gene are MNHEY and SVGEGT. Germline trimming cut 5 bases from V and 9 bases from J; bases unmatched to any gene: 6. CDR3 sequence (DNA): TGTGCCAGCAGTCAGCGGGAGAGGAGTGAGCAGTTCTTC. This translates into CASSQRERSEQFF.

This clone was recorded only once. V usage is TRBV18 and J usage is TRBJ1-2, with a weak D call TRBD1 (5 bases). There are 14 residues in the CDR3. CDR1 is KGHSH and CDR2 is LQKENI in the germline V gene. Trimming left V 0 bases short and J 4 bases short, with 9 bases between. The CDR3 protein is CASSPPGRGYGYTF. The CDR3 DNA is TGTGCCAGCTCACCACCGGGGCGGGGCTATGGCTACACCTTC.

CDR3 sequence reads: CATGGGQGNNQPQHF. The CDR3 DNA sequence: TGTGCCACCGGGGGGGGACAGGGGAACAATCAGCCCCAGCATTTT. The rearrangement joins TRBV24-1 to TRBJ1-5; 10 nucleotides line up with TRBD1. V shed 9 bases and J 3 bases; nucleotides not matched to a gene: 7. Germline V gives CDR1 KGHDR, CDR2 SFDVKD. This CDR3 has 15 amino acids.

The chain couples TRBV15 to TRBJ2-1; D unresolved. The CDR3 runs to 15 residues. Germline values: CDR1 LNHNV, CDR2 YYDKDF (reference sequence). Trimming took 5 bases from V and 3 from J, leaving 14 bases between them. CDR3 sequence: CATSLKTQDYNEQFF. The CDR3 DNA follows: TGTGCCACCAGCCTAAAGACCCAGGACTACAATGAGCAGTTCTTC.

CDR3 sequence reads: CASSFPSANTGELFF. As DNA, the CDR3 is TGTGCCAGTAGTTTCCCCTCAGCGAACACCGGGGAGCTGTTTTTT. The chain has TRBV19 and TRBJ2-2, with D uncertain. Trimming cost V 5 bases and J 0 bases, with 10 bases left between them. Germline V gene sequence: CDR1 LNHDA, CDR2 SQIVND (reference sequence). This CDR3 has 15 residues.

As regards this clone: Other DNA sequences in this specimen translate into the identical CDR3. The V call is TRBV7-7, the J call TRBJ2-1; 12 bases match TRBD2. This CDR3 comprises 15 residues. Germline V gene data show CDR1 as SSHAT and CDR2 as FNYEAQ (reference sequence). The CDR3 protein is CASSSSTSGGNEQFF. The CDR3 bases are TGTGCTAGTAGCTCCTCGACTAGCGGGGGCAATGAGCAGTTCTTC. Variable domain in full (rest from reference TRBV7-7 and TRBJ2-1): GAGVSQSPRYKVTKRGQDVTLRCDPISSHATLYWYQQALGQGPEFLTYFNYEAQPDKSGLPSDRFSAERPEGSISTLTIQRTEQRDSAMYRCASSSSTSGGNEQFFGPGTRLTVL.